This TCR beta chain was obtained from a study of shared clonotypes between healthy human individuals (dated by TCRdb to 2020 to 2021). Regarding the complete study: The cohort included a few men and a couple of women between 18 and 49 years of age. For each donor, three plates each were used for CD4 naive and CD4 memory, two plates were used for CD8 naive, and one plate was used for CD8 memory. Blood TCR repertoires of a handful of healthy adults were deeply sequenced to estimate repertoire size and the extent of clonotype sharing between individuals. Different laboratories and diverse techniques were used to prepare libraries and sequence TCR repertoires, to increase sequencing depth and limit assay-specific biases. Leukapheresis yielded between about 0.94 and 10 billion PBMCs per donor. Beyond this particular receptor, the publication reports: The small number of donors limited the genetic and exposure-history diversity represented. Pairwise subsampling indicated that sequencing depth was expected to affect the degree of clonotype sharing among donors. Across a handful of donors, about 5% of naive CD4, around 3.5% of naive CD8, under 2.5% of memory CD4, and around 0.4% of memory CD8 clonotypes were shared. Only blood was sampled, and tissue TCR repertoires likely differ from those in blood. Compared with non-shared clonotypes, the clonotypes found in all four sorted-subset donors had higher generation probabilities. Rarefaction of sorted-subset datasets indicated incomplete sequencing despite the large sequencing depth. Naive subsets generally had larger estimated clonotype richness than memory subsets.

Using the deep immunoSEQ assay, multiplex PCR amplified TCR CDR3 regions from genomic DNA. Extracted genomic DNA from each cell subset was distributed evenly across all wells of several immunoSEQ 96-well plates, and each plate was treated as a replicate. For sorted subsets, about 0.2 ug genomic DNA, equal to about 30,000 T cell genomes, was loaded into each replicate PCR. Purified libraries were quantified with a Qubit 3.0 fluorometer, sized on a Bioanalyzer 2100, and re-quantified with the KAPA Library Quantification kit. A separate single-read 150-cycle Illumina NextSeq 550 flow cell was used to sequence each immunoSEQ 96-well plate. In the source study's methods: The immunoSEQ output contained only junctional sequences without quality scores, so filtering could not match that applied to full-length reads. To assign V/J genes and CDR3, sequences were annotated using PyIR, a Python wrapper for IgBLAST v1.9, with IMGT germline references. Any read was removed if the V/J assignment was weak (E-value above 1e-6), the CDR3 was missing, or the read contained stop codons, out-of-frame junctions, or ambiguous translated residues. A V3J clonotype was defined by an identical inferred V gene, J gene, and CDR3 amino acid sequence. The percentage overlap between two repertoires was calculated by dividing the number of shared unique clonotypes by the size of the smaller repertoire. Richness of each repertoire was evaluated using RTK rarefaction, the Chao1 estimator, and Recon v2.1 estimates of unobserved clonotypes. Generation probabilities were computed with OLGA for all TCRbeta clonotypes obtained by the gDNA method from a handful of donors. This is the immuneACCESS table as TCRdb keeps it, with only in-frame sequences that have V and J called. A part of the clones is gone; compared with another copy, unresolved V genes explain less than half, and the rest is unexplained. The V and J calls and clone size were taken over from that table, and D and trimming were inferred from the DNA. This sample has about a million clones in its table, and roughly 80% of those were observed once. The leading ten clones occupy approximately 1.5% of the sample.

The donors were healthy, HIV-negative adults who had no recently reported acute infections or vaccinations. Every donor was a Caucasian adult living in Nashville, Tennessee, USA. Magnetic negative selection was used to enrich CD4+ T cells, after which naive cells were positively selected on CD45RA and the negative fraction became the memory subset. After blood collection by leukapheresis, PBMCs were isolated using Ficoll-Histopaque density gradient centrifugation and then cryopreserved in the vapor phase of liquid nitrogen. Purity and quantity of every magnetically sorted T cell population were checked by analytical flow cytometry. From each sorted fraction, genomic DNA was isolated and quantified by UV absorbance on a Nanodrop 2000c. This clone was seen more than once but under ten times. The specificity of this receptor is unknown. Per-nucleotide qualities are absent, and no much larger clonotype sits a single base away.

CDR1 and CDR2 are read off the germline V gene as MNHEY and SVGAGI. Spanning cysteine to phenylalanine, the CDR3 consists of 11 amino acids. The DNA shown is the 33-base CDR3, in frame from base 1. The V and J ends are trimmed by 6 bases and 7 bases, leaving 7 bases between them. The V and J segments used are TRBV6-5 and TRBJ2-1; a confident D gene designation cannot be given. The clonotype originates from a man aged 18-30 years in good health. Sequenced input: memory CD4+ T cells sorted from blood. The cell subset or site label here, explained by the study, means: CD45RA-negative fraction. The CDR3 reads as follows: CASRMANEQFF. The DNA reads TGTGCCAGCAGGATGGCGAATGAGCAGTTCTTC.